Reported below is one T cell receptor (beta chain). Authors' methods: Amplification with reference gene primers provided the estimates of nucleated cell counts. This table comes from immunoSEQ multiplex PCR, and its TCRdb copy is limited to in-frame clones, with some not included. Clonal size and the V and J genes are those of that table, whereas D and trimming came from the DNA. Of 84,000 or so clones detected, approximately 92% appear once; the ten largest clones hold about 6.6%. These data are taken from a study of blood T cell repertoires in COVID-19. On the study more broadly: Collection of acute and convalescent COVID-19 samples took place in the United States, Italy and Spain. Sample material is recorded as cDNA or gDNA derived from T cells, B-cell-depleted T cells, or PBMCs.

Germline trimming cut 6 bases from V and 7 bases from J; bases unmatched to any gene: 13. Germline CDR1 is MDHEN and CDR2 is SYDVKM. The CDR3 extends over 17 amino acids. Sequenced: peripheral blood. This rearrangement joins TRBV28 to TRBJ2-1; 12 positions agree with TRBD1. The sequence was collected from a woman in her sixties or seventies with active COVID-19. The CDR3 DNA sequence: TGTGCCAGCAGCCAACAGCCGGGACAGGGGGCGCGGAATGAGCAGTTCTTC. This sequence encodes CASSQQPGQGARNEQFF.